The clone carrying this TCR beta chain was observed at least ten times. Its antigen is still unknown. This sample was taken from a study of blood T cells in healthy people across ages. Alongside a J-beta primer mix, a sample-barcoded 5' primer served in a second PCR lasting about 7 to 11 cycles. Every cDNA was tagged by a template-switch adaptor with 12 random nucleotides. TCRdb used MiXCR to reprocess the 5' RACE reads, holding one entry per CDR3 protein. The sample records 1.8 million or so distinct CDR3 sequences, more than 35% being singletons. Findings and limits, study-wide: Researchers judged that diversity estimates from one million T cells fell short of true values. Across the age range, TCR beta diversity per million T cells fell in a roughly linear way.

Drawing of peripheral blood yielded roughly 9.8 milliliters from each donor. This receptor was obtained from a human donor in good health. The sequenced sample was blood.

This CDR3 reads CASSPRRGNYNEQFF. The CDR3 region has the DNA TGTGCCAGCAGCCCCCGGAGGGGAAACTACAATGAGCAGTTCTTC. The chain carries TRBV7-9 and TRBJ2-1, with a tentative D call TRBD2 (6 bases). CDR1 SEHNR and CDR2 FQNEAQ come from the germline V gene (reference sequence). Trimming pared 5 bases from V and 3 bases from J, leaving 14 bases between. There are 15 residues in the CDR3.